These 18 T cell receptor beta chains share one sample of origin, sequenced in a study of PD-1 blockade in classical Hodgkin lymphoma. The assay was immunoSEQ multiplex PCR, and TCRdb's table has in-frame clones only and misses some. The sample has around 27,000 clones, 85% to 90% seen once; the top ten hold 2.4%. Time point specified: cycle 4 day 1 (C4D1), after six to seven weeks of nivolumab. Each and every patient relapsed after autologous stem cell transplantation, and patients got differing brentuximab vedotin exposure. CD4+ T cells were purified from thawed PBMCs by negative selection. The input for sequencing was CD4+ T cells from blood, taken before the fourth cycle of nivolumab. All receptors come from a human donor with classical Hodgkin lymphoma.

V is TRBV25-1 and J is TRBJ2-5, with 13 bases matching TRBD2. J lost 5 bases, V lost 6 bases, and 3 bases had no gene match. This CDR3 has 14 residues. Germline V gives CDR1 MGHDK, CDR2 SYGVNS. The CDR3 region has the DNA TGTGCCAGCAGACTAGCGGGAGGGCCCGAGACCCAGTACTTC. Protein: CASRLAGGPETQYF.

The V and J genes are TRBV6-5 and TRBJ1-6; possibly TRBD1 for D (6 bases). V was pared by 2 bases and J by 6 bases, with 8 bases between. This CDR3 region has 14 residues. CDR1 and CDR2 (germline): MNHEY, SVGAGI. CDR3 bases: TGTGCCAGCAGTTACAGGGGGGCTAATTCACCCCTCCACTTT. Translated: CASSYRGANSPLHF.

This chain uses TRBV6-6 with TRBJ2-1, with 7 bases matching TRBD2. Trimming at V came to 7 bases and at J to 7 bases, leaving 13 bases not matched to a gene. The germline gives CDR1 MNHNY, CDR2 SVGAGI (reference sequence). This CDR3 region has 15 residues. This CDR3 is CASTGGGFSDNEQFF. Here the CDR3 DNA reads TGTGCCAGCACCGGGGGAGGGTTCTCTGATAATGAGCAGTTCTTC.

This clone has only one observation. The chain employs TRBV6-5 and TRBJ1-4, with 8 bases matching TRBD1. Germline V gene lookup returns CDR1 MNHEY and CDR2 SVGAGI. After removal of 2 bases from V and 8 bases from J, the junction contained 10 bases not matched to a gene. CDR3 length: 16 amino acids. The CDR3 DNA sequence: TGTGCCAGCAGTTACAAGCGAGGACAGGGAAGAGAAAAACTGTTTTTT. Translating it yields CASSYKRGQGREKLFF.

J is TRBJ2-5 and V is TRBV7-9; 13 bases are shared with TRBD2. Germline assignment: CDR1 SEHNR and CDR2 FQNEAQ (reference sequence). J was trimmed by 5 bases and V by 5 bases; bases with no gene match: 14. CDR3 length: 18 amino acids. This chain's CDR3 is CASSPWTSGSTRGETQYF. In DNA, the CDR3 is TGTGCCAGCAGCCCCTGGACTAGCGGGAGTACGAGGGGGGAGACCCAGTACTTC.

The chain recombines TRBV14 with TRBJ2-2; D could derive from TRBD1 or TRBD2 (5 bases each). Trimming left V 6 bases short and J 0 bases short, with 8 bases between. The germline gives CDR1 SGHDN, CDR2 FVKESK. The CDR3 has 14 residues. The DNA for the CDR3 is TGTGCCAGCAGATGGGGGACGAACACCGGGGAGCTGTTTTTT. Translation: CASRWGTNTGELFF.

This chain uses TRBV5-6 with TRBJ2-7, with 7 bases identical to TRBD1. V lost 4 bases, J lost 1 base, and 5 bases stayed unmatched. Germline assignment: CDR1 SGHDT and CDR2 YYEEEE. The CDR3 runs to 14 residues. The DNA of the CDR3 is TGTGCCAGCAGCCCCGACAGGGAGTCCTACGAGCAGTACTTC. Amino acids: CASSPDRESYEQYF.

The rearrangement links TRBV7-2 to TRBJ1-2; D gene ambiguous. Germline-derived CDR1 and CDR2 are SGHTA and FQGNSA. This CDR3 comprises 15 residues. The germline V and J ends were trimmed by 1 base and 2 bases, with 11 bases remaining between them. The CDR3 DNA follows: TGTGCCAGCAGCTTAGTTCGGAAAGCGAACTATGGCTACACCTTC. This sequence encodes CASSLVRKANYGYTF.

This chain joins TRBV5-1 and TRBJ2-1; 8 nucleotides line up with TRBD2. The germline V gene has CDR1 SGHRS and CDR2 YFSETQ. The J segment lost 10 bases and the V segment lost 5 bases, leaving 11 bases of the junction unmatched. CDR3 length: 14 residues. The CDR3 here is CASRVRGASEEQFF. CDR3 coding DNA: TGCGCCAGCAGGGTGCGGGGGGCAAGTGAGGAGCAGTTCTTC.

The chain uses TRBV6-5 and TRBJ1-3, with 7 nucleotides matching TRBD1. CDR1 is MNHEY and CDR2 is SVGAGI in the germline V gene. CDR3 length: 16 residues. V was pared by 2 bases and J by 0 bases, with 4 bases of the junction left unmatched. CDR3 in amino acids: CASSYEGTASGNTIYF. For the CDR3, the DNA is TGTGCCAGCAGTTACGAGGGGACAGCCTCTGGAAACACCATATATTTT.

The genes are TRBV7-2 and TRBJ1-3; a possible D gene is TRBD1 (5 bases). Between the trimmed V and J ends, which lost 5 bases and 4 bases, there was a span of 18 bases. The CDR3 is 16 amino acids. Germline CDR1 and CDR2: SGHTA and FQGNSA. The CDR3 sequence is CASSRGGRGYGNTIYF. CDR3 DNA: TGTGCCAGCAGCCGGGGGGGTCGGGGGTACGGAAACACCATATATTTT.

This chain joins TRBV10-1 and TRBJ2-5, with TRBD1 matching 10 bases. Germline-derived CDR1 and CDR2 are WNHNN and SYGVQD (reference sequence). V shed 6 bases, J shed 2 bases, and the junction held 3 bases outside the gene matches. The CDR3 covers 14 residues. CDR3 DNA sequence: TGCGCCAGCAGCGGACAGGGGGTACAAGAGACCCAGTACTTC. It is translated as CASSGQGVQETQYF.

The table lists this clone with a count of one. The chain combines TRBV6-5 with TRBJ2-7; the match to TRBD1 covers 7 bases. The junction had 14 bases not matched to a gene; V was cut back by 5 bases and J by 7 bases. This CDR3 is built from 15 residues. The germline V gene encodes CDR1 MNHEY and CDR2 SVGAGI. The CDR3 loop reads CASSPWIVRGQEQYF. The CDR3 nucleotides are TGTGCCAGCAGTCCTTGGATTGTTAGGGGGCAGGAGCAGTACTTC.

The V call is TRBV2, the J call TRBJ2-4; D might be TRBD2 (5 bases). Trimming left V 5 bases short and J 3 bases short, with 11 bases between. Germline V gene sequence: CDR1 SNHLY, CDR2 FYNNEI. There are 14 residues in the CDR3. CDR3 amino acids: CASSSDGGKNIQYF. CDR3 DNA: TGTGCCAGCAGTTCCGACGGAGGCAAAAACATTCAGTACTTC.

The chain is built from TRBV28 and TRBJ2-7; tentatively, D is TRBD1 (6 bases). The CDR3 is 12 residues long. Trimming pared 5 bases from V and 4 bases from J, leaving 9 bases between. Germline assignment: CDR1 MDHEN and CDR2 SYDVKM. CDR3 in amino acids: CASSRGGYEQYF. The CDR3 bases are TGTGCCAGCAGTAGAGGGGGATACGAGCAGTACTTC.

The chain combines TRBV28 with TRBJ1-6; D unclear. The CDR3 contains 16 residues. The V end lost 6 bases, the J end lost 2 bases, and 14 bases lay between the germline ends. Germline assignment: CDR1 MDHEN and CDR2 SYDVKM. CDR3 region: CASRASTRTYNSPLHF. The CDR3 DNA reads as TGTGCCAGCAGAGCCTCGACACGCACCTATAATTCACCCCTCCACTTT.

CDR3 loop: CSVERGYGYGYTF. CDR3 nucleotide sequence: TGCAGCGTTGAGAGGGGGTACGGCTATGGCTACACCTTC. This chain connects TRBV29-1 to TRBJ1-2, with TRBD1 as a possible D gene (6 bases). Germline CDR1 SQVTM, CDR2 ANQGSEA. Trimming shortened V by 3 bases and J by 4 bases, and 12 bases separated the two germline ends. The CDR3 has 13 residues.

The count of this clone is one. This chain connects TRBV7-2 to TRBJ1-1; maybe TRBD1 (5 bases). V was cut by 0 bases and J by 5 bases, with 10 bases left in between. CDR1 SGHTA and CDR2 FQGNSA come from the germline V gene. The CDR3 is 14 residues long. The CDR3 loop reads CASSLAGGGTEAFF. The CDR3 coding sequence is TGTGCCAGCAGCTTAGCGGGGGGTGGAACTGAAGCTTTCTTT.